The sequence of this TCR beta chain was determined in a study of blood T cell repertoires in COVID-19 (dated by TCRdb to 2019 to 2021). Background on the whole study: Collaborator samples came from the United States, Italy and Spain and covered acute and convalescent phases of COVID-19. Where HLA class I and class II types were available, the types were taken from metadata supplied by the sample provider, not from assay-based typing. Sample metadata almost always included a de-identified subject ID, COVID-19 status, age in years and sex. The material from the prospective study consisted of cDNA or gDNA derived from T cells, B-cell-depleted T cells, or PBMCs. Deeply sampled blood TCRbeta repertoires from subjects exposed to, actively infected with, or recovered from COVID-19 were included in the dataset. Samples were obtained from the ongoing ImmuneRACE study (first 160 participants) and from 1,254 subjects provided by 6 global collaborators. The repertoires were released in a freely available public database meant as a resource for research on the immune response to SARS-CoV-2. Summary of the overall study and its limitations: The amount of clinical and demographic metadata varied by source and participant and was provided uncurated.

TCRbeta CDR3 regions were amplified from genomic DNA by means of the immunoSEQ Assay, a bias-controlled multiplex PCR. The paper's data handling went like this. The number of nucleated cells in each sample was estimated from the amplification of reference gene primers within the assay. To quantify the absolute abundance of each unique TCRbeta CDR3 rearrangement, sequence reads were collapsed and filtered. Productive Simpson clonality was computed per sample as the square root of Simpson's diversity index over productive rearrangements. Here the immuneACCESS table is served through TCRdb, limited to in-frame sequences with V and J called. Missing clones are a known gap in these copies; in checked studies unresolved V genes cover under half, and the rest lacks a known reason. The V and J calls and clone size were taken over from that table, and D and trimming were inferred from the DNA. The sample yields about 480,000 clones; about 88% were counted once. Roughly 0.9% of the sample lies in the top ten.

In Seattle, one collaborating source enrolled patients while the infection was active and tracked those patients longitudinally over the course of disease. Collaborating institutions collected whole blood in K2EDTA tubes following their own protocols. For TCRbeta analysis, collaborators shipped samples as frozen whole blood, isolated PBMCs, or DNA extracted from either of those sample types. Trimming costs V 3 bases and J 7 bases, and their ends lie 7 bases apart. Including the terminal cysteine and phenylalanine, the CDR3 comprises 13 residues. The sequence is cut down to CDR3 DNA, 39 bases in frame from base 1. Looking up the germline V gene yields CDR1 LGHNA and CDR2 YNFKEQ. A word on this clone: The antigen this receptor binds is unknown. Per-nucleotide qualities are absent, and no much larger clonotype sits a single base away.

What was sequenced was peripheral blood. The source of this sequence is a man between 18 and 35 years old with COVID-19, enrolled during active disease. The rearrangement joined TRBV4-2 to TRBJ1-6; the D gene remains uncertain. The nucleotides read TGTGCCAGCAGCCAGGAGGGAAATTCACCCCTCCACTTT. Its amino acids are CASSQEGNSPLHF.